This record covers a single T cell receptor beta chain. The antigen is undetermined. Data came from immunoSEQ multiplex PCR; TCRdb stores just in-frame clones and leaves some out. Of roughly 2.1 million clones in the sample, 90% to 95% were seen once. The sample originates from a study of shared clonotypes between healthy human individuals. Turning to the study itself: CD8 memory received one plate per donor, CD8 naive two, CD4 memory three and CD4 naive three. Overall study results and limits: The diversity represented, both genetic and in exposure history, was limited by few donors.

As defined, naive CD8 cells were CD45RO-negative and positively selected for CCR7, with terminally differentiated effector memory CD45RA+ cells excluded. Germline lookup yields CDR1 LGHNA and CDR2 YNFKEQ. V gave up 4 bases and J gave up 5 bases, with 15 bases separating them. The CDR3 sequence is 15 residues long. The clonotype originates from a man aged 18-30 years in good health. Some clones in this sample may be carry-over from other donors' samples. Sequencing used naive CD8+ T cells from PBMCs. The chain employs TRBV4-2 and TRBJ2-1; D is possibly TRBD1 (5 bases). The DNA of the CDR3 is TGTGCCAGCAGCCTCCCGTGGGGCAGACACAATGAGCAGTTCTTC. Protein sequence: CASSLPWGRHNEQFF.